This entry is about one T cell receptor beta chain. The data stem from a study of blood T cell repertoires in COVID-19. For the study at large: The analysed material was cDNA or gDNA that came from T cells, B-cell-depleted T cells, or PBMCs.

In the original processing: Scientists estimated how many nucleated cells there were by amplifying reference gene primers. Assay: immunoSEQ multiplex PCR; the TCRdb copy retains only in-frame clones and omits some. The D gene and trimming were derived from the DNA, and the V and J assignments and clone size from that table. The sample carries fewer than 130,000 clones, 70% to 85% recorded once. V lost 6 bases, J lost 7 bases, and 8 bases stayed unmatched. The CDR3 has 16 residues. Looked up from germline, CDR1 is ENHRY and CDR2 is SYGVKD. The sequence came from a man aged 65-85 years with active or convalescent COVID-19. Sequencing used peripheral blood. The chain combines TRBV10-3 with TRBJ2-1; TRBD2 matches 14 bases. CDR3 amino acids: CAISPGLAGGRNEQFF. Here the CDR3 DNA reads TGTGCCATCAGCCCCGGACTAGCGGGAGGTCGGAATGAGCAGTTCTTC.